A single T cell receptor beta chain is shown here with its context. This record comes from a study of blood T cell repertoires in COVID-19. Overall study: The samples span acute and convalescent COVID-19 from the United States, Italy and Spain.

The authors' processing: Reference gene primer amplification gave nucleated cell count estimates. The assay was immunoSEQ multiplex PCR, and TCRdb's table has in-frame clones only and misses some. The DNA was the basis for D and trimming; V, J and clone size are from that table. The sample has around 200,000 clones; 75% to 90% are singletons. Germline lookup yields CDR1 SNHLY and CDR2 FYNNEI. V trimming: 10 bases; J trimming: 2 bases; junction bases outside the gene matches: 10. The CDR3 totals 14 residues. Material: peripheral blood. The sequence was obtained from a man between 60 and 70 years old with acute or convalescent COVID-19. The chain is built from TRBV2 and TRBJ2-5; 7 bases align to TRBD1. CDR3 sequence: CATQDRAPQETQYF. In nucleotides, the CDR3 is TGTGCCACCCAAGACAGGGCCCCACAAGAGACCCAGTACTTC.